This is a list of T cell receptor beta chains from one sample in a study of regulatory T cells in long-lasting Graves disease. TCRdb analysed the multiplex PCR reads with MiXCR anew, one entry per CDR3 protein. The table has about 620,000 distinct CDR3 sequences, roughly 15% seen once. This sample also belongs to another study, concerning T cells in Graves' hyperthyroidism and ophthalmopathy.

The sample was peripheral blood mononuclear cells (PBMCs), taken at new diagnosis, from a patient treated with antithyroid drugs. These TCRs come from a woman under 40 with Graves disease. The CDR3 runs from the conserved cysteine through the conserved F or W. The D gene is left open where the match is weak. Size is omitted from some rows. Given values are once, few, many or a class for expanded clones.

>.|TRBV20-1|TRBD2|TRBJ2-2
CSVSPSPSGRFSNTGELFF
TGCAGTGTTAGCCCCTCGCCTAGCGGGAGGTTCTCGAACACCGGGGAGCTGTTTTTT
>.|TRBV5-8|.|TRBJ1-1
CASSYGSPAAFF
TGTGCCAGCAGCTATGGCAGCCCGGCGGCTTTCTTT
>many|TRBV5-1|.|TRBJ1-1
CASRSGTGTEAFF
TGCGCCAGCAGATCGGGCACGGGCACTGAAGCTTTCTTT
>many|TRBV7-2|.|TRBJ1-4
CASSLGGSNEKLFF
TGTGCCAGCAGCTTGGGGGGATCTAATGAAAAACTGTTTTTT
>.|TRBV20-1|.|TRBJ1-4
CSATPGRTNEKLFF
TGCAGTGCAACTCCGGGGAGAACTAATGAAAAACTGTTTTTT
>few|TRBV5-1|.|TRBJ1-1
CASLSGVGNTEAFF
TGCGCCAGCCTGTCGGGGGTAGGGAACACTGAAGCTTTCTTT
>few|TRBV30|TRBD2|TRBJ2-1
CAWRELAGDNEQFF
TGTGCCTGGAGGGAACTAGCGGGAGACAATGAGCAGTTCTTC
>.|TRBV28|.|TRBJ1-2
CASSFGGSDYGYTF
TGTGCCAGCAGCTTTGGAGGGTCGGACTATGGCTACACCTTC
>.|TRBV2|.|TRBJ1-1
CASTSGVGTGASF
.
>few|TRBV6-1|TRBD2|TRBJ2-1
CASSRIAGGPGNEQFF
TGTGCCAGCAGTCGAATAGCGGGAGGGCCGGGGAATGAGCAGTTCTTC
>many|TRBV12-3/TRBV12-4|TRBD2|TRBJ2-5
CASSLSGSQETQYF
TGTGCCAGCAGTCTTAGCGGGAGCCAAGAGACCCAGTACTTC
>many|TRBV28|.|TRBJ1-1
CASSRQMNTEAFF
TGTGCCAGCAGCCGACAGATGAACACTGAAGCTTTCTTT